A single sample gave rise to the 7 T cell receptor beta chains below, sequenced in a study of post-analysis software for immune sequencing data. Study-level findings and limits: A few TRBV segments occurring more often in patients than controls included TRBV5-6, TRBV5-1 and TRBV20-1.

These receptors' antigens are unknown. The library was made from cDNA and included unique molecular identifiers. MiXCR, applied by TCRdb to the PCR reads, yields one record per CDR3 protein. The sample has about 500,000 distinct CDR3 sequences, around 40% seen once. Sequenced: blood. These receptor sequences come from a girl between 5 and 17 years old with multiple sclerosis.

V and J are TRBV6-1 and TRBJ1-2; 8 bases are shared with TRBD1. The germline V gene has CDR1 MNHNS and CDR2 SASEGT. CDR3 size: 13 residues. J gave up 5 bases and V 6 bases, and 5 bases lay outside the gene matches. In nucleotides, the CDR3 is TGTGCCAGCAGCGAGACAGGGGAATATGGCTACACCTTC. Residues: CASSETGEYGYTF.

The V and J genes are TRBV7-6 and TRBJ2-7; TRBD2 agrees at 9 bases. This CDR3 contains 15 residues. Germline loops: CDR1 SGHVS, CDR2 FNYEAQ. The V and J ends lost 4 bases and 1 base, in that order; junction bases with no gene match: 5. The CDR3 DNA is TGTGCCAGCAGCTCGCGGGGGGGCAGGTCCTACGAGCAGTACTTC. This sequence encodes CASSSRGGRSYEQYF.

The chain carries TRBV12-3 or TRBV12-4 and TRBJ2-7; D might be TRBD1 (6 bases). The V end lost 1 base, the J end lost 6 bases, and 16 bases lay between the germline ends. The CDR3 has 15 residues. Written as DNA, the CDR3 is TGTGCCAGCAGTTTAGTCGGCAGGGGAACGGGCGAGCAGTACTTC. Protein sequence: CASSLVGRGTGEQYF.

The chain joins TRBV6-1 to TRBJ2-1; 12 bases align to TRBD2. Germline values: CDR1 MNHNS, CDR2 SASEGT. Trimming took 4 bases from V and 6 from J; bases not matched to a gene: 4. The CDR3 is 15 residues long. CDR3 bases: TGTGCCAGCAGTGGACTAGCGGGAGAAGTCAATGAGCAGTTCTTC. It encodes CASSGLAGEVNEQFF.

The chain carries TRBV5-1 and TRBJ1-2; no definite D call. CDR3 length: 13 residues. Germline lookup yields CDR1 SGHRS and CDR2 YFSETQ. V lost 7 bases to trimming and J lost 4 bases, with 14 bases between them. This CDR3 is CASGREGGYGYTF. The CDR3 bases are TGCGCCAGCGGCCGAGAGGGCGGCTATGGCTACACCTTC.

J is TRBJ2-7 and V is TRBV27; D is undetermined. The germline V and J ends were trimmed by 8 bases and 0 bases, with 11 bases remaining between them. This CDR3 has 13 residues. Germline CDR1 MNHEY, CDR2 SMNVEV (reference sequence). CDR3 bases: TGTGCCAGCCGACCTGCTTACTCCTACGAGCAGTACTTC. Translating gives CASRPAYSYEQYF.

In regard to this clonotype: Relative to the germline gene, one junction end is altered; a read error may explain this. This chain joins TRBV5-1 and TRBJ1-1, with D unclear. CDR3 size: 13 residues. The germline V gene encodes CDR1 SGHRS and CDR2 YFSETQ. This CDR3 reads CTSSLVTRAEAFF. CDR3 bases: TGCACCAGCAGCTTGGTGACTCGAGCTGAAGCTTTCTTT.